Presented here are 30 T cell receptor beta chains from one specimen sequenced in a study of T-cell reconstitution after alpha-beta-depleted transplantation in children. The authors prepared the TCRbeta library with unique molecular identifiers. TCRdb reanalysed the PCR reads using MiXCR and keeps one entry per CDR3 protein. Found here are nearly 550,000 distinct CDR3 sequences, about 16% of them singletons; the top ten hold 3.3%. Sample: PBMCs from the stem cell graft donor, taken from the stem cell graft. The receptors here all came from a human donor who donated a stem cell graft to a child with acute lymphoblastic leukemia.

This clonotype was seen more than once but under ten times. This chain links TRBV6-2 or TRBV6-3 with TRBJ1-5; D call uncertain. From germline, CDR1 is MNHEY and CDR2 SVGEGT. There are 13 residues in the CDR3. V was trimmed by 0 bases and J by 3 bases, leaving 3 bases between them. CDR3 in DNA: TGTGCCAGCAGTTACTCAGTCAATCAGCCCCAGCATTTT. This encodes CASSYSVNQPQHF.

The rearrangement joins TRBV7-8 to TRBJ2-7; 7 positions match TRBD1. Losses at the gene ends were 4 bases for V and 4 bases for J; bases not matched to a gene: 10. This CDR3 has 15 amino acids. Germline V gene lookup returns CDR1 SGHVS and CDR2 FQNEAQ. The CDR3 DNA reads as TGTGCCAGCAGCTATACAGGGGTAATAGCTTACGAGCAGTACTTC. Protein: CASSYTGVIAYEQYF.

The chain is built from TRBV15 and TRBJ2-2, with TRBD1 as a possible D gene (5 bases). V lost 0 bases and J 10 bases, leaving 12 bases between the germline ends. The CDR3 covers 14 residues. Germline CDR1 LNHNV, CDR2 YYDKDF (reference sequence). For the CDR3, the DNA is TGTGCCACCAGCAGAGATTGGAAGGGGATGGAGCTGTTTTTT. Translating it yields CATSRDWKGMELFF.

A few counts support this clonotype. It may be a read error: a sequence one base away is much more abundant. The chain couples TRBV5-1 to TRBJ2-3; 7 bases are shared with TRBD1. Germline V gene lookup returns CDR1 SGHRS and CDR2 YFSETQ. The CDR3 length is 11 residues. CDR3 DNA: TGCGCCAGTCGAAGGGACAGAACGCGGTATTTT. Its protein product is CASRRDRTRYF.

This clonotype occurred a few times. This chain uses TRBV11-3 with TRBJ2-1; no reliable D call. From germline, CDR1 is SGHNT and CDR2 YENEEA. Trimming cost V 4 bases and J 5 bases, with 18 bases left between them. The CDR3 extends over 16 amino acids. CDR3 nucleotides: TGTGCCAGCAGCTCCCTCCTTAGACACGCCAACAATGAGCAGTTCTTC. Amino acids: CASSSLLRHANNEQFF.

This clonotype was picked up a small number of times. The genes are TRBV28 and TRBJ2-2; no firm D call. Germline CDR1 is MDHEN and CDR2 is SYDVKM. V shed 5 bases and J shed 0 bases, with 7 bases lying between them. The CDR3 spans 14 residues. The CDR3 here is CASSPTANTGELFF. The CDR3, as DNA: TGTGCCAGCAGTCCAACTGCGAACACCGGGGAGCTGTTTTTT.

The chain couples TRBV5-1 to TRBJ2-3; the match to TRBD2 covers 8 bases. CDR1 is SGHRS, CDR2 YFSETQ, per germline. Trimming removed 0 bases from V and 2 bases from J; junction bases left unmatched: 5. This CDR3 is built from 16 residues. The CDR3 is CASSLVSGTYTDTQYF. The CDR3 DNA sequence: TGCGCCAGCAGCTTGGTTAGCGGGACCTACACAGATACGCAGTATTTT.

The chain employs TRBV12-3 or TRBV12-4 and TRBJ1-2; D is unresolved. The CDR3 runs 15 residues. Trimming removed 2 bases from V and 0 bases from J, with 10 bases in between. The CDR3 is CASSLSPITNYGYTF. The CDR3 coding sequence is TGTGCCAGCAGTTTATCCCCGATCACTAACTATGGCTACACCTTC.

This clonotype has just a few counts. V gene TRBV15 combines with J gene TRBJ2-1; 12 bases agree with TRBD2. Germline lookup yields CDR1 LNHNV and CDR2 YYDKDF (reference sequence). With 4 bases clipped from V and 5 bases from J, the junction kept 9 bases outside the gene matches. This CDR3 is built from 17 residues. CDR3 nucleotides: TGTGCCACCAGCACCGCGACTAGCGGGAGTCCCGACAATGAGCAGTTCTTC. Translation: CATSTATSGSPDNEQFF.

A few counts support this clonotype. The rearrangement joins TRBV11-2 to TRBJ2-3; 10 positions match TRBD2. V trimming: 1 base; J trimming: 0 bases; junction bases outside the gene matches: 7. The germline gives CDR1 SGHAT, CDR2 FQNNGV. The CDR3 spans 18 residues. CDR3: CASSLVGSGRSSTDTQYF. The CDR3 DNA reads TGTGCCAGCAGCTTAGTTGGTAGCGGGAGGTCTAGCACAGATACGCAGTATTTT.

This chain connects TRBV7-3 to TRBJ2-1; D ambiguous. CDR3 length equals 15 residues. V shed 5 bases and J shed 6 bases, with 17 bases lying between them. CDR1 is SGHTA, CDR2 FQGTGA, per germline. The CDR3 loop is CASSPRLGNSNEQFF. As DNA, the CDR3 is TGTGCCAGCAGCCCCCGGTTAGGGAATAGCAATGAGCAGTTCTTC.

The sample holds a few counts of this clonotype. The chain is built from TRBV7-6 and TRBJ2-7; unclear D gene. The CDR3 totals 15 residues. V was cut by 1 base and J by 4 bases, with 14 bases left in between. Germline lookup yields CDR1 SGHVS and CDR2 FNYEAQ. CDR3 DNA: TGTGCCAGCAGCTTAGGTGGCAGTCCCCTATACGAGCAGTACTTC. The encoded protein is CASSLGGSPLYEQYF.

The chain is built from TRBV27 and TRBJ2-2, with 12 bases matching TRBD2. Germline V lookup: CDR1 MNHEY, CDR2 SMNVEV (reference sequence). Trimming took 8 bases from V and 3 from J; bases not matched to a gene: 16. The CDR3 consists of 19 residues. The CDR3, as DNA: TGTGCCAGCCCAAATCCGGGACTAGCGGGTCGTCACGACACCGGGGAGCTGTTTTTT. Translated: CASPNPGLAGRHDTGELFF.

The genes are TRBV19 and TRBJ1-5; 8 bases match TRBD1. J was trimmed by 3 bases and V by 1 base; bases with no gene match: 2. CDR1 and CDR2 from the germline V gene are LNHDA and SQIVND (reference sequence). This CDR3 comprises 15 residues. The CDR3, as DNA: TGTGCCAGTAGTATAGCAGGGGGCTACAATCAGCCCCAGCATTTT. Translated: CASSIAGGYNQPQHF.

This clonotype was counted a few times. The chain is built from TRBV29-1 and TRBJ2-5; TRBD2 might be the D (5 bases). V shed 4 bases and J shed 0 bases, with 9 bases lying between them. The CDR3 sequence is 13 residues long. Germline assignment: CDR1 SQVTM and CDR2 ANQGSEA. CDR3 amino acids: CSVARENQETQYF. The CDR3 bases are TGCAGCGTTGCCCGGGAAAACCAAGAGACCCAGTACTTC.

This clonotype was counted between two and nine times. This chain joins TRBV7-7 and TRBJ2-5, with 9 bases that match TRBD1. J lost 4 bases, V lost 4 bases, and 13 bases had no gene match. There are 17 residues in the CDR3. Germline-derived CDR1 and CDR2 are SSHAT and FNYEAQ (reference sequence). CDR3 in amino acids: CASSSGPGTGLPETQYF. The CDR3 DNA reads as TGTGCCAGCAGCTCAGGACCCGGGACAGGGCTCCCAGAGACCCAGTACTTC.

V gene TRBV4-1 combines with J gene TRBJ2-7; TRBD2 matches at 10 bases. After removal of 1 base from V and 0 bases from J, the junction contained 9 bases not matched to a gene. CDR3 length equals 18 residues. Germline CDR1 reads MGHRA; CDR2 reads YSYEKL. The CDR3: CASSQVPAGGPGSYEQYF. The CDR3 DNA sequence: TGCGCCAGCAGCCAAGTTCCAGCGGGAGGGCCAGGCTCCTACGAGCAGTACTTC.

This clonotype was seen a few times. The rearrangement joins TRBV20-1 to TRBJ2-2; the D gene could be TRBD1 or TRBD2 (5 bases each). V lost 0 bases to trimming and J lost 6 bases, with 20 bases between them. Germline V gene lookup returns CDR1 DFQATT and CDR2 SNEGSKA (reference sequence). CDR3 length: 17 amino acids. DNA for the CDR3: TGCAGTGCTAGAGATCTTAGTACAGGAGGAGTTGCCGGGGAGCTGTTTTTT. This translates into CSARDLSTGGVAGELFF.

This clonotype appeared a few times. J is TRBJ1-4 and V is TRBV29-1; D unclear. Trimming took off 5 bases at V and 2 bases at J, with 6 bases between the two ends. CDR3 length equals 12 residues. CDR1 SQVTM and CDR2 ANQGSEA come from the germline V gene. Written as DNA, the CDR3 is TGCAGCGTTCAGCCTACTAATGAAAAACTGTTTTTT. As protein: CSVQPTNEKLFF.

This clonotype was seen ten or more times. The CDR3, as DNA: TGCGCCAGCAGCTTGGGGGAAGCGGACACCGGGGAGCTGTTTTTT. It codes for CASSLGEADTGELFF. The rearrangement uses TRBV5-1 and TRBJ2-2, with D possibly TRBD2 on 5 matching bases. Between the trimmed V and J ends, which lost 0 bases and 3 bases, there was a span of 9 bases. In germline, CDR1 is SGHRS, CDR2 YFSETQ. The CDR3 has 15 residues.

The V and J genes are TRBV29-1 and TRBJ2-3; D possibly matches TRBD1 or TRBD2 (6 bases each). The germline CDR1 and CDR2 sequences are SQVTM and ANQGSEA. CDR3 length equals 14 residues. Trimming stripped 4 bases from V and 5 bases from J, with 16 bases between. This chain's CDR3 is CSVVPEGGRDTQYF. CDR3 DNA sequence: TGCAGCGTTGTCCCAGAGGGGGGCCGAGATACGCAGTATTTT.

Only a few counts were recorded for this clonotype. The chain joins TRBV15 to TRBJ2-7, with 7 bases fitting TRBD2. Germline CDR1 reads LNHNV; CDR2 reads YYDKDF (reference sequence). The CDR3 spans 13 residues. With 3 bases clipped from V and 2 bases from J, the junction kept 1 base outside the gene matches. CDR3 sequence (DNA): TGTGCCACCAGCAGTGGACTAGCCTACGAGCAGTACTTC. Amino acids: CATSSGLAYEQYF.

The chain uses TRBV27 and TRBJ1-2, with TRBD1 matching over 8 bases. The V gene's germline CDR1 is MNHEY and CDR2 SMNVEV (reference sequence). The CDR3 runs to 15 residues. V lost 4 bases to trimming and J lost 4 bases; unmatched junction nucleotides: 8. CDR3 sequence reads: CASSSSGGASYGYTF. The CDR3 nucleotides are TGTGCCAGCAGTTCCTCAGGGGGCGCGAGCTATGGCTACACCTTC.

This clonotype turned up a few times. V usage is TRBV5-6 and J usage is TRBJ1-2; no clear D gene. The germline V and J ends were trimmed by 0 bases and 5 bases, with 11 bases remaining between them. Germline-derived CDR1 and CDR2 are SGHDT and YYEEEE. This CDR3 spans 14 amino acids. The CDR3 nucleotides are TGTGCCAGCAGCTTGGGCGCCAGCGCTTATGGCTACACCTTC. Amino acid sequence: CASSLGASAYGYTF.

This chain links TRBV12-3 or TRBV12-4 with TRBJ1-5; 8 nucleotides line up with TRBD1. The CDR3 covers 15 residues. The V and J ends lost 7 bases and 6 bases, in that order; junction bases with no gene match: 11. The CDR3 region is CASIPTDRGGQPQHF. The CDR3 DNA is TGTGCCAGCATTCCGACCGACAGGGGCGGTCAGCCCCAGCATTTT.

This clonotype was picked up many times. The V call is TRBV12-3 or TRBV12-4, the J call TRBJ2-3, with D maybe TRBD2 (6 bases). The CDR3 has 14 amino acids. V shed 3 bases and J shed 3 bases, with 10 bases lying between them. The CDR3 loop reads CASSFPGGTDTQYF. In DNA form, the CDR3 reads TGTGCCAGCAGTTTCCCCGGGGGAACAGATACGCAGTATTTT.

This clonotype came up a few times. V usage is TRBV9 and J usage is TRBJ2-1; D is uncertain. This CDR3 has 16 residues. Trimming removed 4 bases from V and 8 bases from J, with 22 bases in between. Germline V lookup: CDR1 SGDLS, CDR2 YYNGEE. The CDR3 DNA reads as TGTGCCAGCAGCCCCTCCTCCGCGCCGGTATTGGATGAGCAGTTCTTC. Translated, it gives CASSPSSAPVLDEQFF.

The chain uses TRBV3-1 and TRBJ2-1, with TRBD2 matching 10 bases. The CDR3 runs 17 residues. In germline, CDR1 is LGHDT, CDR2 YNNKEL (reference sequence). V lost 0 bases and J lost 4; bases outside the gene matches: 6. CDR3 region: CASSQDPRTSGYNEQFF. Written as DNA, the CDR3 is TGTGCCAGCAGCCAAGATCCTAGGACTAGCGGATACAATGAGCAGTTCTTC.

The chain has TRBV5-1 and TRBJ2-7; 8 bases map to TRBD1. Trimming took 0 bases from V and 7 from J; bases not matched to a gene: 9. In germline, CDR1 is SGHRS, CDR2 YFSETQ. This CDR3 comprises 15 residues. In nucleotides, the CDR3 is TGCGCCAGCAGCTTGGCCAGGGGGCGCGGGAATGAGCAGTACTTC. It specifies CASSLARGRGNEQYF.

The DNA for the CDR3 is TGTGCCAGCTCACCCGGGACAGGGAGTGATGAGCAGTTCTTC. This codes for CASSPGTGSDEQFF. The chain is built from TRBV18 and TRBJ2-1; 9 positions agree with TRBD1. Trimming took 3 bases from V and 8 from J; bases not matched to a gene: 5. The CDR3 covers 14 residues. CDR1 is KGHSH, CDR2 LQKENI, per germline.